Listed below are T cell receptor beta chains from one sample, sequenced in a study of blood T cells in healthy people across ages. Each CDR3 protein is one row after TCRdb ran MiXCR on the 5' RACE reads. Among hundreds of thousands of distinct CDR3 sequences listed, about half were seen once. Sequencing input: blood. These receptor sequences come from a man older than 75 in good health. Each CDR3 is given with its conserved first and last residue. A D gene is named only where the DNA matches it firmly. Clone size appears in some rows only: once, few, many, or a class for an expanded clone.

. | . | TRBJ2-2 | TRBV5-1 | TGCGCCAGCGGATATCCCTCGGTCAGGGCGAACACCGGGGAGCTGTTTTTT | CASGYPSVRANTGELFF
. | TRBD1 | TRBJ2-3 | TRBV7-3 | TGTGCCAGCAGCTTAGTACAGGGGGGCACAGATACGCAGTATTTT | CASSLVQGGTDTQYF
once | TRBD2 | TRBJ2-3 | TRBV20-1 | TGCAGTGCTGATACCGGGACTAGCAGCACAGATACGCAGTATTTT | CSADTGTSSTDTQYF
many | TRBD2 | TRBJ2-7 | TRBV25-1 | TGTGCCAGCAGTGAAACCGGACTAGCGGGGTCCTACGAGCAGTACTTC | CASSETGLAGSYEQYF
. | . | TRBJ1-5 | TRBV15 | TGTGCCGCCAGCAGATCTAGGGGAGGTGGGCAGCCCCAGCATTTT | CAASRSRGGGQPQHF
. | TRBD1 | TRBJ2-7 | TRBV27 | TGTGCCAGCAGTTCCAGGGACAGGGGAAGGAGGGGCGAGCAGTACTTC | CASSSRDRGRRGEQYF
. | . | TRBJ2-7 | TRBV20-1 | TGCAGTGCTAGGAAAAGCGAGAGCTACAATGAGCAGTACTTC | CSARKSESYNEQYF
. | TRBD2 | TRBJ2-5 | TRBV15 | TGTGCCACCAGCAGAGTTAGCGGGAGGGGAGAGACCCAGTACTTC | CATSRVSGRGETQYF
. | . | TRBJ2-5 | TRBV29-1 | TGCAGCGTTGGAAAAGGCCAGGGGAGGGTGGAGACCCAGTACTTC | CSVGKGQGRVETQYF
. | . | TRBJ2-3 | TRBV4-2 | TGTGCCAGCAGCCAAGATGGAGGGTCAGCAGATACGCAGTATTTT | CASSQDGGSADTQYF
many | . | TRBJ2-1 | TRBV14 | TGTGCCAGCAGCCAAACCGTAAGCTCCTACAATGAGCAGTTCTTC | CASSQTVSSYNEQFF
many | . | TRBJ2-5 | TRBV27 | TGTGCCAGCAGTTATTCAACCCAAGAGACCCAGTACTTC | CASSYSTQETQYF
. | . | TRBJ2-3 | TRBV28 | TGTGCCAGCAGTTCCCCTGGCAGGGCCCTCACAGATACGCAGTATTTT | CASSSPGRALTDTQYF
few | . | TRBJ2-3 | TRBV28 | TGTGCCAGCAGGGCGGCGGAGCAGGCAACAGATACGCAGTATTTT | CASRAAEQATDTQYF
. | TRBD1 | TRBJ2-3 | TRBV6-5 | TGTGCCAGCGGGGACAGGACCCCAGATACGCAGTATTTT | CASGDRTPDTQYF
many | . | TRBJ2-1 | TRBV7-2 | TGTGCCAGCAGCTTGGCGGGCCCTACCTACAATGAGCAGTTCTTC | CASSLAGPTYNEQFF
. | . | TRBJ1-1 | TRBV7-8 | TGTGCCAGCAGCTTAACGGGGGTGAACACTGAAGCTTTCTTT | CASSLTGVNTEAFF
. | . | TRBJ2-5 | TRBV11-2 | TGTGCCAGCAGCGTCCCCCGAGAACAAGAGACCCAGTACTTC | CASSVPREQETQYF
many | TRBD1 | TRBJ2-6 | TRBV29-1 | TGCAGCGTTGAAAGGACAGGAGTCTCTGGGGCCAACGTCCTGACTTTC | CSVERTGVSGANVLTF
many | TRBD1 | TRBJ2-7 | TRBV27 | TGTGCCACCGGGACAGCAGACTCCTACGAGCAGTACTTC | CATGTADSYEQYF
. | . | TRBJ2-5 | TRBV14 | TGTGCCAGCAGCCAAGCCAGGGGGGGCAATGAGCAGTACTTC | CASSQARGGNEQYF
few | TRBD1 | TRBJ2-5 | TRBV28 | TGTGCCAGCAGTCTGTTCGGACAGGGGTACCAAGAGACCCAGTACTTC | CASSLFGQGYQETQYF
once | . | TRBJ1-5 | TRBV28 | TGTACCAGCAGCATCCGGGACCTCGATCAGCCCCAGCATTTT | CTSSIRDLDQPQHF
few | TRBD2 | TRBJ2-5 | TRBV20-1 | TGCAGTGCTAGTCGGGAGGGAGCAAGAGAGACCCAGTACTTC | CSASREGARETQYF
. | TRBD1 | TRBJ1-1 | TRBV6-2/TRBV6-3 | TGTGCCAGCAGTGACCCATCTACAGGGGGGGACACTGAAGCTTTCTTT | CASSDPSTGGDTEAFF
. | . | TRBJ2-5 | TRBV7-9 | TGTGCCAGCAGCTTAGTACTGGGCTCCCAAGAGACCCAGTACTTC | CASSLVLGSQETQYF
. | . | TRBJ1-1 | TRBV5-1 | TGCGCCTCCTCCCCTAATGTGGACACTGAAGCTTTCTTT | CASSPNVDTEAFF
few | . | TRBJ2-7 | TRBV12-3/TRBV12-4 | TGTGCCAGCAGCGGGACTGGCAATTACGAGCAGTACTTC | CASSGTGNYEQYF
. | TRBD2 | TRBJ2-2 | TRBV7-2 | TGTGCCAGCAGCCGCCAACTGGGACTAGCGGGACCCGGGGAGCTGTTTTTT | CASSRQLGLAGPGELFF
once | . | TRBJ1-6 | TRBV6-1 | TGTGCCAGCAGCGCTTCGGGTTGGACATTGCCTTCGGGATCACCCCTCCACTTT | CASSASGWTLPSGSPLHF
once | TRBD2 | TRBJ2-1 | TRBV5-6 | TGTGCCAGCAGCTCCCTCGGGGGGGATGAGCAGTTCTTC | CASSSLGGDEQFF
. | . | TRBJ1-2 | TRBV5-1 | TGCGCCAGCAGCCCGGACTCCTGGAGGCATGGCTACACCTTC | CASSPDSWRHGYTF
. | . | TRBJ2-3 | TRBV12-3/TRBV12-4 | TGTGCCAGCAGTTCCACGCAGGGCCCAGATACGCAGTATTTT | CASSSTQGPDTQYF
. | TRBD2 | TRBJ2-7 | TRBV5-1 | TGCGCCAGCAGCTTAAGCGGGAGTTTAACCTACGAGCAGTACTTC | CASSLSGSLTYEQYF
. | . | TRBJ1-2 | TRBV5-1 | TGCGCCAGCAGCTTGGGGGGGTCCGCCTTAGCGGGCTACACCTTC | CASSLGGSALAGYTF
. | TRBD2 | TRBJ2-5 | TRBV28 | TGTGCCAGCAGCTCTGGACTAGCGGGAGGCCTAGAGACCCAGTACTTC | CASSSGLAGGLETQYF
few | . | TRBJ2-5 | TRBV28 | TGTGCCAGCAGTTTTGGAAGAAACCAAGAGACCCAGTACTTC | CASSFGRNQETQYF
. | TRBD1 | TRBJ2-4 | TRBV18 | TGTGCCACCTCCCCTTACGGGACAGTGAAAAACATTCAGTACTTC | CATSPYGTVKNIQYF
. | . | TRBJ2-7 | TRBV15 | TGTGCCACCAGCAGAGATAGGCCCTACGAGCAGTACTTC | CATSRDRPYEQYF
once | TRBD2 | TRBJ2-3 | TRBV7-2 | TGTGCCAGCAGCTGGGGACTAGCCCCGAACTCAGATACGCAGTATTTT | CASSWGLAPNSDTQYF
once | TRBD1 | TRBJ1-6 | TRBV27 | TGTGCCAGCAGTGTCGACAGGGTTGGTTCACCCCTCCACTTT | CASSVDRVGSPLHF
few | . | TRBJ1-1 | TRBV6-6 | TGTGCCAGCAGTGCGACTCAGGGTTCTGAAGCTTTCTTT | CASSATQGSEAFF